A single sample is the source of the 14 T cell receptor beta chains below, sequenced in a study of blood T cell repertoires in COVID-19. Sequenced by immunoSEQ multiplex PCR; TCRdb stores in-frame clones only, minus some. The sample includes approximately 50,000 clones, roughly 85% of them seen just once. The sequenced sample consisted of peripheral blood. The receptors were sampled from a man between 60 and 75 years old with acute or convalescent COVID-19.

V gene TRBV28 combines with J gene TRBJ1-2, with D perhaps TRBD1 (5 bases). The V and J ends lost 6 bases and 2 bases respectively, with 10 bases between them. Germline values: CDR1 MDHEN, CDR2 SYDVKM. This CDR3 spans 13 amino acids. This CDR3 reads CASRIQENYGYTF. DNA of the CDR3: TGTGCCAGCAGGATACAGGAAAACTATGGCTACACCTTC.

The chain recombines TRBV27 with TRBJ1-4; D call uncertain. The CDR3 is made up of 14 amino acids. V lost 3 bases, J lost 7 bases, and 12 bases lay in between. CDR1 and CDR2 (germline): MNHEY, SMNVEV (reference sequence). The CDR3 spells CASSLHGVSEKLFF. DNA for the CDR3: TGTGCCAGCAGTTTGCACGGAGTTAGTGAAAAACTGTTTTTT.

CDR3 nucleotides: TGTGCCAGCAGCCAGAGGGATATGGGCACTGAAGCTTTCTTT. It translates to CASSQRDMGTEAFF. The genes are TRBV3-1 (or the pseudogene TRBV3-2) and TRBJ1-1; D gene ambiguous. Germline V gene sequence: CDR1 LGHDT, CDR2 YNNKEL (reference sequence). V lost 3 bases and J lost 4, with 12 bases in between. The CDR3 runs 14 residues.

The chain joins TRBV18 to TRBJ2-7, with 8 bases fitting TRBD2. The V gene's germline CDR1 is KGHSH and CDR2 LQKENI. The V and J ends lost 2 bases and 4 bases, in that order; junction bases with no gene match: 4. The CDR3 extends over 14 amino acids. This chain's CDR3 is CASSPARGGYEQYF. CDR3 nucleotides: TGTGCCAGCTCACCAGCCCGGGGGGGATACGAGCAGTACTTC.

The chain employs TRBV2 and TRBJ1-4, with 12 positions matching TRBD1. Germline lookup yields CDR1 SNHLY and CDR2 FYNNEI. The V gene end was trimmed by 6 bases and the J gene end by 8 bases; junction bases not matched to a gene: 7. CDR3 size: 15 residues. CDR3 DNA sequence: TGTGCCAGCAGCCAAGGGACAGGGGGCGTAGAAAAACTGTTTTTT. The encoded protein is CASSQGTGGVEKLFF.

J is TRBJ2-2 and V is TRBV5-1, with D unclear. Trimming left V 5 bases short and J 0 bases short, with 8 bases between. Per the germline V gene, CDR1 is SGHRS and CDR2 is YFSETQ. The CDR3 totals 14 residues. CDR3 sequence (DNA): TGCGCCAGCAGGCGACTGGCGAACACCGGGGAGCTGTTTTTT. Translated: CASRRLANTGELFF. The entire variable domain, with the rest obtained from reference TRBV5-1 and TRBJ2-2, is as follows: KAGVTQTPRYLIKTRGQQVTLSCSPISGHRSVSWYQQTPGQGLQFLFEYFSETQRNKGNFPGRFSGRQFSNSRSEMNVSTLELGDSALYLCASRRLANTGELFFGEGSRLTVL.

The V gene is TRBV6-1, the J gene TRBJ2-4, with TRBD2 matching over 7 bases. CDR3 length: 19 residues. V gave up 3 bases and J gave up 3 bases; unmatched junction bases: 17. Germline V gene lookup returns CDR1 MNHNS and CDR2 SASEGT. The DNA for the CDR3 is TGTGCCAGCAGTGACCGTAGTCGCTTTACTAGCGCAGGCAAAAACATTCAGTACTTC. It is translated as CASSDRSRFTSAGKNIQYF.

The gene calls are TRBV19 and TRBJ1-2, with 9 bases lining up with TRBD1. The ends lost 6 bases at V and 2 bases at J; junction bases unmatched: 4. CDR3 length: 14 amino acids. Germline assignment: CDR1 LNHDA and CDR2 SQIVND (reference sequence). For the CDR3, the DNA is TGTGCCAGTAGGCCGGGACAGGGAAACTATGGCTACACCTTC. Its protein product is CASRPGQGNYGYTF.

This chain connects TRBV4-1 to TRBJ1-4; D is possibly TRBD1 (5 bases). CDR1 and CDR2 (germline): MGHRA, YSYEKL. This CDR3 has 14 amino acids. The V end lost 2 bases, the J end lost 5 bases, and 9 bases lay between the germline ends. The CDR3 here is CASSQSDINEKLFF. In nucleotides, the CDR3 is TGCGCCAGCAGCCAATCGGACATCAATGAAAAACTGTTTTTT.

This chain links TRBV19 with TRBJ1-5; 8 nucleotides match TRBD1. CDR3 length: 16 residues. The V gene's germline CDR1 is LNHDA and CDR2 SQIVND (reference sequence). The J segment lost 4 bases and the V segment lost 11 bases, leaving 16 bases of the junction unmatched. For the CDR3, the DNA is TGTGCCTGTAACAGGGGGTCGGCCCATAAGAATCAGCCCCAGCATTTT. As protein: CACNRGSAHKNQPQHF.

The rearrangement joins TRBV5-4 to TRBJ1-1, with 7 bases that match TRBD1. There are 15 residues in the CDR3. Trimming removed 2 bases from V and 5 bases from J; junction bases left unmatched: 9. CDR1 SGHNT and CDR2 YYREEE come from the germline V gene (reference sequence). For the CDR3, the DNA is TGTGCCAGCAGCTTTGATCCCCCAGGGGGTACTGAAGCTTTCTTT. It yields the protein CASSFDPPGGTEAFF.

J is TRBJ1-6 and V is TRBV7-3; 7 bases fit TRBD1. This CDR3 comprises 15 residues. The J segment lost 7 bases and the V segment lost 5 bases, leaving 8 bases of the junction unmatched. From germline, CDR1 is SGHTA and CDR2 FQGTGA. DNA of the CDR3: TGTGCCAGCAGCCTAAGACAGGGTAAGAATTCACCCCTCCACTTT. This gives the protein CASSLRQGKNSPLHF.

DNA for the CDR3: TGTGCCTGCCCCCACGGAAGGGGTTTTGAAAAACTGTTTTTT. Its translation is CACPHGRGFEKLFF. The genes are TRBV30 and TRBJ1-4, with a tentative D call TRBD1 (5 bases). V shed 6 bases and J shed 7 bases, with 18 bases lying between them. Germline V gene data show CDR1 as GTSNPN and CDR2 as SVGIG (reference sequence). There are 14 residues in the CDR3.

The chain carries TRBV6-5 and TRBJ1-1; a weak D match, TRBD1 (5 bases). Between the trimmed V and J ends, which lost 7 bases and 1 base, there was a span of 10 bases. Germline CDR1 MNHEY, CDR2 SVGAGI. The CDR3 spans 13 residues. The CDR3 sequence is CASISGGNTEAFF. The CDR3 bases are TGTGCCAGCATTTCCGGGGGGAACACTGAAGCTTTCTTT.